This T cell receptor beta chain appears in the sequencing data of a study of cytomegalovirus exposure and HLA in healthy donors. PCR amplification relied on 60 Vbeta primers (plus 13 Jbeta primers). This table comes from immunoSEQ multiplex PCR, and its TCRdb copy is limited to in-frame clones, with some not included. The data show 150,000 to 200,000 clones, roughly 73% seen once. V was cut by 4 bases and J by 0 bases, with 13 bases left in between. CDR3 length: 15 amino acids. The germline CDR1 and CDR2 sequences are SGHRS and YFSETQ. As regards this clone: Antigen specificity is unknown.

Study-wide results and caveats: In a later analysis, HLA-associated TCR beta chains were more clonally expanded than equally common others. In vitro checks showed that a few CMV-associated chains really do target CMV antigens. Some highly shared sequence variants likely arose as a pipeline artifact.

The chain employs TRBV5-1 and TRBJ1-1, with D possibly TRBD1 on 6 matching bases. The receptor's source is a male donor in good health and CMV-seronegative. The sample taken for sequencing was PBMCs. CDR3 protein: CASSLRTAMNTEAFF. For the CDR3, the DNA is TGCGCCAGCAGCCTGCGGACAGCGATGAACACTGAAGCTTTCTTT.